The present T cell receptor beta chain was sequenced within a study of blood T cell repertoires in COVID-19 (dated by TCRdb to the early 2020s). Some background on the complete study: Samples from collaborators originated in the United States, Italy and Spain and spanned both the acute and convalescent phases of COVID-19. The prospective study material was composed of cDNA or gDNA derived from T cells, B-cell-depleted T cells, or PBMCs. Deeply sampled blood TCRbeta repertoires from subjects exposed to, actively infected with, or recovered from COVID-19 were included in the dataset. The repertoires were released in a freely available public database intended as a resource for research on the immune response to SARS-CoV-2. Samples were obtained from the ongoing ImmuneRACE study (first 160 participants) and from over a thousand subjects provided by 6 global collaborators. A de-identified subject ID, COVID-19 status, age in years and sex were almost always included in the sample metadata. HLA class I and class II types, where available, came from metadata supplied by the sample provider rather than from assay-based typing.

TCRbeta CDR3 regions were amplified from genomic DNA using the immunoSEQ Assay, a bias-controlled multiplex PCR. Per the original workflow: Within the assay, amplification of reference gene primers was used to estimate how many nucleated cells each sample contained. Sequence reads were collapsed and filtered to measure the absolute abundance of every unique TCRbeta CDR3 rearrangement. For each sample, productive Simpson clonality was calculated by taking the square root of Simpson's diversity index across productive rearrangements. TCRdb stores this immuneACCESS table with in-frame sequences only. Part of the clones is absent; in the studies checked, under half of the shortfall reflects unresolved V genes, and no reason is known for the rest. Clone size and V and J calls were adopted from that table, with D and trimming inferred from the DNA. The sample includes some 51,000 clones, with approximately 89% observed a single time. The top ten clonotypes cover approximately 2.8% of the sample.

Each collaborating institution followed its own protocols to collect whole blood in K2EDTA tubes. For TCRbeta analysis, collaborators shipped samples in one of three forms: frozen whole blood, isolated PBMCs, or DNA extracted from either of those sample types. Trimming takes 1 base from V and 1 base from J, and the germline ends sit 10 bases apart. From its cysteine to its phenylalanine, the CDR3 spans 15 amino acids. Only the CDR3 DNA stays, 45 bases, in frame from base 1. CDR1 and CDR2, per the germline V gene (reference sequence), are LGHDT and YNNKEL. Findings and caveats that apply to the study as a whole: The quantity of clinical and demographic metadata differed by source and by participant and was supplied without curation.

Concerning this clone itself: Its antigen is still unknown. No clone much larger than this one lies a single base away; base qualities are absent.

The sequencing input was peripheral blood. The chain is made from TRBV3-1 (or the pseudogene TRBV3-2) and TRBJ1-1, with the D segment identity uncertain. This clonotype was sampled from a man aged 45 to 65 with acute or convalescent COVID-19. CDR3 sequence: CASSQVYSGNTEAFF. In nucleotide form, the sequence is TGTGCCAGCAGCCAAGTCTATTCAGGGAACACTGAAGCTTTCTTT.